These 29 T cell receptor beta chains originate from one sample sequenced in a study of blood T cell repertoires in COVID-19. Sequenced by immunoSEQ multiplex PCR; TCRdb stores in-frame clones only, minus some. The sample carries 60,000 to 85,000 clones, around 88% recorded once. Specimen: peripheral blood. These receptor sequences come from a human donor in a cohort sampled during active COVID-19.

This clone has only a few counts. The V call is TRBV18, the J call TRBJ2-7; D gene ambiguous. Per germline, CDR1 KGHSH and CDR2 LQKENI. Between the trimmed V and J ends, which lost 5 bases and 0 bases, there was a span of 11 bases. The CDR3 is 14 amino acids. CDR3 amino acids: CASSEQGGSYEQYF. The CDR3 region has the DNA TGTGCCAGCTCAGAACAAGGCGGCTCCTACGAGCAGTACTTC.

The chain carries TRBV27 and TRBJ2-7; 7 nucleotides match TRBD1. This CDR3 region has 15 residues. In germline, CDR1 is MNHEY, CDR2 SMNVEV (reference sequence). With V trimmed by 3 bases and J by 0 bases, 5 bases remained unmatched. The CDR3 reads CASSFDRDSSYEQYF. In DNA, the CDR3 is TGTGCCAGCAGTTTCGACCGGGACAGCTCCTACGAGCAGTACTTC.

The chain has TRBV19 and TRBJ2-1; 14 bases are shared with TRBD2. Looked up from germline, CDR1 is LNHDA and CDR2 is SQIVND (reference sequence). Trimming removed 4 bases from V and 8 bases from J; junction bases left unmatched: 16. The CDR3 loop spans 19 amino acids. The DNA for the CDR3 is TGTGCCAGTAGTACCCGAGGGGCCAGACTAGCGGGGGGGCGGCATGAGCAGTTCTTC. Its protein product is CASSTRGARLAGGRHEQFF.

This sequence joins TRBV19 and TRBJ2-4; D perhaps matches TRBD2 (5 bases). V lost 7 bases to trimming and J lost 8 bases, with 12 bases between them. Germline CDR1 reads LNHDA; CDR2 reads SQIVND (reference sequence). This CDR3 spans 12 amino acids. The CDR3 sequence is CASNGGGHIQYF. For the CDR3, the DNA is TGTGCCAGTAACGGAGGCGGCCACATTCAGTACTTC. Full variable domain (missing parts from reference TRBV19 and TRBJ2-4): DGGITQSPKYLFRKEGQNVTLSCEQNLNHDAMYWYRQDPGQGLRLIYYSQIVNDFQKGDIAEGYSVSREKKESFPLTVTSAQKNPTAFYLCASNGGGHIQYFGAGTRLSVL.

This clone was counted a single time. The J gene is TRBJ1-2, the V gene TRBV1. TRBV1 represents a pseudogene. The length of the CDR3 is 13 residues. DNA of the CDR3: TGCACCAGCAGCCAAGATCCGGGGAATGGCTACACCTTC. It is translated as CTSSQDPGNGYTF.

The chain joins TRBV5-4 to TRBJ1-1, with no clear D. The CDR3 contains 15 residues. V lost 1 base and J lost 1, with 11 bases in between. Looked up from germline, CDR1 is SGHNT and CDR2 is YYREEE (reference sequence). The CDR3 protein is CASSLSRVGNTEAFF. The CDR3 nucleotides are TGTGCCAGCAGCTTGTCGCGGGTAGGGAACACTGAAGCTTTCTTT.

J is TRBJ1-5 and V is TRBV18; 8 positions match TRBD1. V was pared by 4 bases and J by 4 bases, with 9 bases of the junction left unmatched. Germline CDR1 and CDR2: KGHSH and LQKENI. The CDR3 loop spans 16 amino acids. The CDR3 region is CASSRSETGANQPQHF. The DNA for the CDR3 is TGTGCCAGCTCACGGTCGGAGACAGGGGCAAATCAGCCCCAGCATTTT.

The V gene is TRBV9, the J gene TRBJ1-1; D gene unclear. Germline V gives CDR1 SGDLS, CDR2 YYNGEE. V was clipped by 3 bases and J by 5 bases, with 14 bases between them. This CDR3 is 14 amino acids long. The CDR3 DNA reads TGTGCCAGCAGCGGTACGGGGTCCGGGACTGAAGCTTTCTTT. Residues: CASSGTGSGTEAFF.

CDR3 coding DNA: TGCGCCAGCAGCCGGACAGGGAATAACCAAGAGACCCAGTACTTC. This codes for CASSRTGNNQETQYF. The chain links TRBV5-1 to TRBJ2-5; 8 positions agree with TRBD1. This CDR3 spans 15 amino acids. Germline CDR1 and CDR2: SGHRS and YFSETQ. The junction had 5 bases not matched to a gene; V was cut back by 4 bases and J by 0 bases.

A few counts support this clone. The chain is built from TRBV10-1 and TRBJ1-6, with a weak D call TRBD1 (6 bases). V shed 6 bases and J shed 1 base, with 10 bases lying between them. CDR1 and CDR2 (germline): WNHNN, SYGVQD (reference sequence). This CDR3 is 15 amino acids long. The CDR3 is CASSPGVSYNSPLHF. Here the CDR3 DNA reads TGCGCCAGCAGCCCAGGGGTGTCCTATAATTCACCCCTCCACTTT.

The gene calls are TRBV5-1 and TRBJ1-1; 8 bases fit TRBD1. After removal of 3 bases from V and 4 bases from J, the junction contained 5 bases not matched to a gene. The CDR3 consists of 14 residues. Germline values: CDR1 SGHRS, CDR2 YFSETQ. This CDR3 reads CASSSRTGLTEAFF. In DNA, the CDR3 is TGCGCCAGCAGCTCCCGGACAGGGCTCACTGAAGCTTTCTTT.

This clone was observed a few times. The chain employs TRBV6-6 and TRBJ1-6; 7 bases match TRBD1. The germline V gene encodes CDR1 MNHNY and CDR2 SVGAGI (reference sequence). The V segment lost 7 bases and the J segment 9 bases; nucleotides outside the gene matches: 9. There are 14 residues in the CDR3. CDR3 in amino acids: CASIMDRLGSPLHF. CDR3 DNA sequence: TGTGCCAGCATTATGGACAGGTTGGGTTCACCCCTCCACTTT.

The chain carries TRBV25-1 and TRBJ2-3, with 11 bases that match TRBD2. Germline trimming cut 3 bases from V and 9 bases from J; bases unmatched to any gene: 5. The CDR3 is made up of 14 amino acids. CDR1 is MGHDK and CDR2 is SYGVNS in the germline V gene. CDR3 bases: TGTGCCAGCAGTGAGTTCGGACTAGCGGGCACGCAGTATTTT. It is translated as CASSEFGLAGTQYF.

The genes are TRBV10-3 and TRBJ2-3; TRBD2 agrees at 7 bases. Germline loops: CDR1 ENHRY, CDR2 SYGVKD. The CDR3 runs 11 residues. J lost 4 bases, V lost 11 bases, and 3 bases had no gene match. The CDR3 loop reads CASLAADTQYF. For the CDR3, the DNA is TGTGCCTCCCTAGCGGCAGATACGCAGTATTTT.

The V gene is TRBV6-6, the J gene TRBJ2-2, with 8 bases matching TRBD1. CDR3 length equals 16 residues. Losses at the gene ends were 2 bases for V and 5 bases for J; bases not matched to a gene: 7. The germline gives CDR1 MNHNY, CDR2 SVGAGI (reference sequence). CDR3 in DNA: TGTGCCAGCAGTTACCAGGACAGGGCGGGGACCGGGGAGCTGTTTTTT. It yields the protein CASSYQDRAGTGELFF.

This clone was picked up one time. The V call is TRBV25-1, the J call TRBJ1-2; tentative D call: TRBD1 (6 bases). V lost 0 bases and J lost 8, with 13 bases in between. The CDR3 is 14 amino acids. Germline V gene sequence: CDR1 MGHDK, CDR2 SYGVNS. Here the CDR3 DNA reads TGTGCCAGCAGTGAATACGACAGGCGGTGGGGCTACACCTTC. Translation gives CASSEYDRRWGYTF.

The rearrangement links TRBV30 to TRBJ1-6; 7 bases are shared with TRBD1. The V gene end was trimmed by 5 bases and the J gene end by 6 bases; junction bases not matched to a gene: 4. This CDR3 comprises 13 residues. Germline CDR1 and CDR2: GTSNPN and SVGIG (reference sequence). The CDR3: CAWSGQLNSPLHF. The CDR3 DNA is TGTGCCTGGTCGGGACAGCTTAATTCACCCCTCCACTTT.

The rearrangement uses TRBV12-3 or TRBV12-4 and TRBJ1-5, with a tentative D call TRBD1 (5 bases). Trimming removed 3 bases from V and 4 bases from J, with 7 bases in between. The CDR3 runs to 13 residues. CDR3 loop: CASSFGANQPQHF. The CDR3, as DNA: TGTGCCAGCAGTTTTGGGGCGAATCAGCCCCAGCATTTT.

This clone was seen just once. This chain joins TRBV5-1 and TRBJ1-2; D is uncertain. The CDR3 runs to 13 residues. Germline lookup yields CDR1 SGHRS and CDR2 YFSETQ. V shed 6 bases and J shed 8 bases, with 17 bases lying between them. CDR3 nucleotides: TGCGCCAGCACCCTAGACGGCGCTTTGGGCTACACCTTC. Translation gives CASTLDGALGYTF.

The genes are TRBV27 and TRBJ1-6; D possibly corresponds to TRBD1 (5 bases). The V end lost 2 bases, the J end lost 8 bases, and 13 bases lay between the germline ends. The germline V gene has CDR1 MNHEY and CDR2 SMNVEV (reference sequence). The CDR3 is 15 residues long. CDR3 sequence reads: CASSLKGQGDSPLHF. CDR3 nucleotides: TGTGCCAGCAGTTTAAAAGGCCAGGGCGATTCACCCCTCCACTTT.

The chain employs TRBV5-1 and TRBJ2-1; 9 bases align to TRBD2. V shed 0 bases, J shed 2 bases, and the junction held 3 bases outside the gene matches. There are 16 residues in the CDR3. In germline, CDR1 is SGHRS, CDR2 YFSETQ. The CDR3 nucleotides are TGCGCCAGCAGCTTGGGTAGCGGGGGAGCCTACAATGAGCAGTTCTTC. It yields the protein CASSLGSGGAYNEQFF.

The chain carries TRBV6-2 or TRBV6-3 and TRBJ2-4; 10 bases are a match to TRBD1. CDR3 length: 14 residues. The germline CDR1 and CDR2 sequences are MNHEY and SVGEGT. V shed 5 bases and J 8 bases; nucleotides not matched to a gene: 6. CDR3 sequence: CASSTGTGADIQYF. CDR3 nucleotides: TGTGCCAGCAGTACCGGGACAGGGGCGGACATTCAGTACTTC.

The chain links TRBV2 to TRBJ1-5; no reliable D call. The CDR3 runs 14 residues. Between the trimmed V and J ends, which lost 6 bases and 6 bases, there was a span of 15 bases. Germline CDR1 and CDR2: SNHLY and FYNNEI. CDR3 loop: CASSIYPGAQPQHF. CDR3 sequence (DNA): TGTGCCAGCAGCATCTATCCCGGTGCTCAGCCCCAGCATTTT.

The J gene is TRBJ1-2, the V gene TRBV3-1 (or the pseudogene TRBV3-2); tentative D call: TRBD1 (5 bases). This CDR3 has 18 amino acids. The V gene lost 0 bases and the J gene lost 4 bases, with 21 bases spanning the gap. Germline V gene lookup returns CDR1 LGHDT and CDR2 YNNKEL (reference sequence). The CDR3 sequence is CASSQEWGVGYTSYGYTF. CDR3 nucleotide sequence: TGTGCCAGCAGCCAAGAATGGGGGGTGGGCTACACGTCCTATGGCTACACCTTC.

This chain links TRBV4-1 with TRBJ1-5; TRBD1 is a possible D gene (5 bases). The CDR3 spans 15 residues. Germline V gene lookup returns CDR1 MGHRA and CDR2 YSYEKL. V shed 0 bases and J shed 4 bases, with 10 bases lying between them. The CDR3 nucleotides are TGCGCCAGCAGCCAAGACCTGACAGTGAATCAGCCCCAGCATTTT. Translation gives CASSQDLTVNQPQHF.

This chain joins TRBV14 and TRBJ2-5, with 12 bases fitting TRBD2. Trimming at V came to 5 bases and at J to 4 bases, leaving 5 bases not matched to a gene. The CDR3 is 15 residues long. Germline V CDR1 and CDR2: SGHDN, FVKESK. The CDR3 DNA follows: TGTGCCAGCAGCAGCCGACTAGCGGGGGTAGAGACCCAGTACTTC. This gives the protein CASSSRLAGVETQYF.

The rearrangement joins TRBV11-2 to TRBJ2-5; 7 bases map to TRBD2. The CDR3 sequence is 17 residues long. The germline CDR1 and CDR2 sequences are SGHAT and FQNNGV. Losses at the gene ends were 5 bases for V and 2 bases for J; bases not matched to a gene: 14. DNA for the CDR3: TGTGCCAGCAGCCTACAAGGCCTGGCTAGCGGACAAGAGACCCAGTACTTC. Amino acid sequence: CASSLQGLASGQETQYF. The full variable domain, completed using reference TRBV11-2 and TRBJ2-5, is EAGVAQSPRYKIIEKRQSVAFWCNPISGHATLYWYQQILGQGPKLLIQFQNNGVVDDSQLPKDRFSAERLKGVDSTLKIQPAKLEDSAVYLCASSLQGLASGQETQYFGPGTRLLVL.

In this sample, this clone turned up a few times. CDR3 DNA sequence: TGTGCCAGCAGTGAACAGGGGGCTGGTCAGCCCCAGCATTTT. Amino acids: CASSEQGAGQPQHF. The rearrangement uses TRBV6-1 and TRBJ1-5, with 8 positions matching TRBD1. The CDR3 has 14 amino acids. Germline V gene lookup returns CDR1 MNHNS and CDR2 SASEGT. V shed 2 bases, J shed 6 bases, and the junction held 3 bases outside the gene matches.

The rearrangement links TRBV7-2 to TRBJ2-5, with TRBD2 matching over 7 bases. In germline, CDR1 is SGHTA, CDR2 FQGNSA. Unmatched junction bases numbered 6, after V lost 3 bases and J lost 5 bases. This CDR3 has 14 amino acids. The CDR3 is CASSFYRRGETQYF. CDR3 in DNA: TGTGCCAGCAGCTTTTACAGGCGGGGGGAGACCCAGTACTTC.